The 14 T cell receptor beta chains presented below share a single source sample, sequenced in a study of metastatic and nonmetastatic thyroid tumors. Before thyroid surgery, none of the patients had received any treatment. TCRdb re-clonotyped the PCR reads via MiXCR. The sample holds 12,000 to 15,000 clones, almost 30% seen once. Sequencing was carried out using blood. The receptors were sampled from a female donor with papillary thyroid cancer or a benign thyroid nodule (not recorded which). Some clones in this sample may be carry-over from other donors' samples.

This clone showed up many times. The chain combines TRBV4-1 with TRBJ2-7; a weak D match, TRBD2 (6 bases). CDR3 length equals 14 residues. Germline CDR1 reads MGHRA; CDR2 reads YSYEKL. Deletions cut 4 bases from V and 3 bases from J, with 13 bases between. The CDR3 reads CASSLDTGDYEQYF. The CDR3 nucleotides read TGCGCCAGCAGCCTTGACACGGGAGACTACGAGCAGTACTTC.

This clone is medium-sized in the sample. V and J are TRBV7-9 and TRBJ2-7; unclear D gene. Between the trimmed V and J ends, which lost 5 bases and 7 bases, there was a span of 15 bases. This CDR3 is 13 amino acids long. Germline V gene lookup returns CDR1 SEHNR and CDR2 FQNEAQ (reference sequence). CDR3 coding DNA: TGTGCCAGCAGCCACAACAAGGCTTGGGAGCAGTACTTC. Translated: CASSHNKAWEQYF.

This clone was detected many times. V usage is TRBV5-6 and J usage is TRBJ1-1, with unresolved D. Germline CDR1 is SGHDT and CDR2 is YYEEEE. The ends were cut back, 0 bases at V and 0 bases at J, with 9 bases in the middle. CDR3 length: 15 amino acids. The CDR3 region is CASSLAKWLNTEAFF. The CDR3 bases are TGTGCCAGCAGCTTGGCCAAATGGCTGAACACTGAAGCTTTCTTT.

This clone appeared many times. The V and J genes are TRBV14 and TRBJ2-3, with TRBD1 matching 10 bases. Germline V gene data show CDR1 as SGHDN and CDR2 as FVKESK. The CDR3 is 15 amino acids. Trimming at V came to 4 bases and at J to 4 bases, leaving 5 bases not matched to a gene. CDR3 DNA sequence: TGTGCCAGCAGCCGAGACAGGGGGCTGTCAGATACGCAGTATTTT. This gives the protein CASSRDRGLSDTQYF.

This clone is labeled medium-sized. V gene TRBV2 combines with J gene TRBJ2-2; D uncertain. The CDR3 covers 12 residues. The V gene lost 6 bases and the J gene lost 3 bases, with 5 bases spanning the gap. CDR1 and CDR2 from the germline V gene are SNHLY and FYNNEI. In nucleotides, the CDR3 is TGTGCCAGCAGGGTTTACACCGGGGAGCTGTTTTTT. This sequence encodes CASRVYTGELFF.

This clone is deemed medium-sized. The CDR3 reads CASSRGTGRIRFF. Here the CDR3 DNA reads TGTGCCAGCAGTCGTGGGACAGGGCGTATTCGGTTTTTT. The genes are TRBV6-1 and TRBJ2-2; 9 bases map to TRBD1. This CDR3 comprises 13 residues. Germline V CDR1 and CDR2: MNHNS, SASEGT. The junction had 11 bases not matched to a gene; V was cut back by 5 bases and J by 16 bases.

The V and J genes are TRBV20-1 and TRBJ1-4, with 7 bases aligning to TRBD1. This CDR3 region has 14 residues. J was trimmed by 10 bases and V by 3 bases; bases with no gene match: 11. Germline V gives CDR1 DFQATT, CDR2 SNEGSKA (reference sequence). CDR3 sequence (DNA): TGCAGTGCTAGCAGCGGGACAGTCCTTGGAAAACTGTTTTTT. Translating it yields CSASSGTVLGKLFF.

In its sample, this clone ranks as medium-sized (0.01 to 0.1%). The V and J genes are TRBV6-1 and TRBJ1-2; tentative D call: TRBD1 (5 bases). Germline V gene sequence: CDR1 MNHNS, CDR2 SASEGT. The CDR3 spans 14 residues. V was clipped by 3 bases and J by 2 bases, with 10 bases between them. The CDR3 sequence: CASSDRVPNYGYTF. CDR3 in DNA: TGTGCCAGCAGTGACAGGGTACCGAACTATGGCTACACCTTC.

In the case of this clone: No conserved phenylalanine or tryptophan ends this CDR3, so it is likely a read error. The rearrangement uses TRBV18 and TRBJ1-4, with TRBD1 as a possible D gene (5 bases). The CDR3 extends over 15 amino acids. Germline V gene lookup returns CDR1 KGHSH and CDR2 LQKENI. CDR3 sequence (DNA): TGTGTCAGCTCACCGCGCCTAGGGGTAGACGAAAAACTGTTTTCT. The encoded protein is CVSSPRLGVDEKLFS.

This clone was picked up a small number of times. CDR3 sequence (DNA): TGTGCCAGCAGTGAAGCCGGGACTTGGGATTCACCCCTCCACTTT. This sequence encodes CASSEAGTWDSPLHF. V is TRBV2 and J is TRBJ1-6, with TRBD1 as a possible D gene (5 bases). Looked up from germline, CDR1 is SNHLY and CDR2 is FYNNEI. Deletions cut 0 bases from V and 8 bases from J, with 11 bases between. This CDR3 contains 15 residues.

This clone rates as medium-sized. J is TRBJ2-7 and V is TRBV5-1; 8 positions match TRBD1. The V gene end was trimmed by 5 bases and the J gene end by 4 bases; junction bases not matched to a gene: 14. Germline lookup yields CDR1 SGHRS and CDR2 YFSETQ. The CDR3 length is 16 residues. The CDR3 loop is CASRRYGQGARYEQYF. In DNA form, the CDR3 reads TGCGCCAGCAGACGCTACGGACAGGGCGCTCGGTACGAGCAGTACTTC.

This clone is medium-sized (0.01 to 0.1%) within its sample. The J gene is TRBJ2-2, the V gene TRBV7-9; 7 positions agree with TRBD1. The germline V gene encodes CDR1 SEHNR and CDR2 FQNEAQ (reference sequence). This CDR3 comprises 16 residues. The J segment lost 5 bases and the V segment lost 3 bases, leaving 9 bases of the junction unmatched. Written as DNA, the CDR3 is TGTGCCAGCAGCTTTCCTGACAGGGTGAGGACCGGGGAGCTGTTTTTT. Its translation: CASSFPDRVRTGELFF. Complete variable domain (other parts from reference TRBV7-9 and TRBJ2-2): DTGVSQNPRHKITKRGQNVTFRCDPISEHNRLYWYRQTLGQGPEFLTYFQNEAQLEKSRLLSDRFSAERPKGSFSTLEIQRTEQGDSAMYLCASSFPDRVRTGELFFGEGSRLTVL.

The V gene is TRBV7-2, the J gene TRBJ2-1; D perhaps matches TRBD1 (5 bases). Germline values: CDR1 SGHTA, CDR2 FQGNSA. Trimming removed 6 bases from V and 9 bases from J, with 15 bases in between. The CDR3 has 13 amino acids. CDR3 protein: CASRVQGSGEQFF. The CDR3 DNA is TGTGCCAGCAGGGTTCAGGGATCGGGTGAGCAGTTCTTC. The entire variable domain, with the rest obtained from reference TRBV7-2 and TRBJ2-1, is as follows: GAGVSQSPSNKVTEKGKDVELRCDPISGHTALYWYRQSLGQGLEFLIYFQGNSAPDKSGLPSDRFSAERTGGSVSTLTIQRTQQEDSAVYLCASRVQGSGEQFFGPGTRLTVL.

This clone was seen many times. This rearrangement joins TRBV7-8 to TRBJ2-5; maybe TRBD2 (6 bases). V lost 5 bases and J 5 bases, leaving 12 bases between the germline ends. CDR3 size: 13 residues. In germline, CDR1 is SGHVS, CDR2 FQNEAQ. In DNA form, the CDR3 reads TGTGCCAGCAGCAGGAGGGGCGTGGAGACCCAGTACTTC. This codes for CASSRRGVETQYF.